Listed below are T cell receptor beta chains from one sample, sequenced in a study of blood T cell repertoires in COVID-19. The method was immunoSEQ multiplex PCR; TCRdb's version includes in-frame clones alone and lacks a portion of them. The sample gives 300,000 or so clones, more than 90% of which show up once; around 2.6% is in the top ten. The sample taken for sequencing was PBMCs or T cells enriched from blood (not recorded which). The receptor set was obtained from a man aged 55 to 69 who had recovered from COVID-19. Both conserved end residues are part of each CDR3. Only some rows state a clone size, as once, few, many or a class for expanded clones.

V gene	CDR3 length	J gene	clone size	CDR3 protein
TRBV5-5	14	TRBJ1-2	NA	CASSQHGGDYGYTF
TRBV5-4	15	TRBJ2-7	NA	CASSFSGTGMYEQYF
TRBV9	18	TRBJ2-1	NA	CASSVAGGLGGGNGEQFF
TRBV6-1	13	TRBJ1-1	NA	CASREVMNTEAFF
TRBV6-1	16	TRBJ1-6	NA	CASSEYGGQANSPLHF
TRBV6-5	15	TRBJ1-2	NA	CASSYDAVLMRGYTF
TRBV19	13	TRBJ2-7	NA	CASSISGNYEQYF
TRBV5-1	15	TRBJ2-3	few	CASSHQRSSTDTQYF
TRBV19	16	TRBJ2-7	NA	CASSIAGTSGIYEQYF
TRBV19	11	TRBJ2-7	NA	CASRTAYEQYF
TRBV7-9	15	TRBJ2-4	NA	CASSLASGTKNIQYF
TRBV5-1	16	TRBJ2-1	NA	CASSLLGQSSYNEQFF
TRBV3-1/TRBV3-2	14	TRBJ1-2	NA	CASSQRGSNYGYTF
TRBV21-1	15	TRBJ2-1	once	CASSKGLAGYNEQFF
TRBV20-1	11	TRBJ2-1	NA	CSASRYNEQFF
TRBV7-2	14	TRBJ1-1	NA	CASSVTGFHTEAFF
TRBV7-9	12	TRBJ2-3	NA	CASSPTSGTQYF
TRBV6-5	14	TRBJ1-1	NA	CASRRTGVGTEAFF
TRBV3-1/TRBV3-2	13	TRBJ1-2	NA	CASSQTGDYGYTF
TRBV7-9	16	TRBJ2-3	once	CASSLGASGTTDTQYF
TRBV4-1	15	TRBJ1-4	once	CASSQAGDRSEKLFF
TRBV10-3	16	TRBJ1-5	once	CAISRDSSWSNQPQHF
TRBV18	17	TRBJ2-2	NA	CASSQASGGLNTGELFF
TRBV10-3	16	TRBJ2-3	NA	CAISEPGTTYTDTQYF
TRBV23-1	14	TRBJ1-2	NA	CASSQPNGWVGYTF
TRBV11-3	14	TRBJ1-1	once	CASSSPTVNTEAFF
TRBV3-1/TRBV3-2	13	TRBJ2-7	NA	CASSQASSSEQYF
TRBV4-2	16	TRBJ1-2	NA	CASSQAGQGGIYGYTF
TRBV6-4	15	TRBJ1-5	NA	CASSRDSYSNQPQHF
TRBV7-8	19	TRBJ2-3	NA	CASSFSTSGGGTSTDTQYF
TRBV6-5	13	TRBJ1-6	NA	CASIQGYNSPLHF
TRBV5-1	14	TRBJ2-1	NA	CASSLAGLENEQFF
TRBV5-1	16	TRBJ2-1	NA	CASSWGLAGGEGEQFF
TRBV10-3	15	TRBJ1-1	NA	CAIRLSDRPNTEAFF
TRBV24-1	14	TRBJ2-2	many	CATSGTGNTGELFF
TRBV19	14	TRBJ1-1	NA	CASMDRGPNTEAFF
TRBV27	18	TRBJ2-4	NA	CASSREPPFSGKINIQYF
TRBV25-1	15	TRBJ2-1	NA	CASSEPGGSYNEQFF
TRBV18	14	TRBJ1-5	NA	CASSPRQVIQPQHF
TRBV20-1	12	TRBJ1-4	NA	CSASIQGGELFF
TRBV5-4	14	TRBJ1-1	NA	CASSSGQGSTEAFF
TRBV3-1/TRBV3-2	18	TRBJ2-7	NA	CASSPYYSGTSGSSEQYF
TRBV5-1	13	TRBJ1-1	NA	CASSLVGDTEAFF
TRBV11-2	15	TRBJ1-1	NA	CASRPRQGMNTEAFF
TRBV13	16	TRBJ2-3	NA	CASSRVKRGPTDTQYF
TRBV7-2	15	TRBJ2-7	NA	CASSKAGTEAYEQYF
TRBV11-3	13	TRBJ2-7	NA	CASRRREGGEQYF
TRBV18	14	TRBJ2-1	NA	CASSPATGGNEQFF
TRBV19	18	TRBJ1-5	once	CASSQWNRGLISNQPQHF
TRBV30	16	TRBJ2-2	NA	CAWSVWGTTLSGELFF
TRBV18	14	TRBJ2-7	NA	CASSPRTGGAEQYF
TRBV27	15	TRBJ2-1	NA	CASSSAGQGWNEQFF
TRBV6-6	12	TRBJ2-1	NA	CASRKEYNEQFF
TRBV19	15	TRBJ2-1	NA	CASRPLAGGRNEQFF
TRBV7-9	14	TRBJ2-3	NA	CASSPPSLGGAQYF
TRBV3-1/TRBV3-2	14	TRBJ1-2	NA	CASSPGAGDYGYTF
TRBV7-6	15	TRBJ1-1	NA	CASSLSGRVITEAFF
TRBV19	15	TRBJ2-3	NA	CATATSGSIPGTQYF
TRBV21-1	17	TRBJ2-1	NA	CASSKVKRGASYNEQFF